This is a list of T cell receptor beta chains from one sample in a study of Ad26.COV2.S vaccination and SARS-CoV-2 variants. Produced via immunoSEQ multiplex PCR; TCRdb's table is partial and in-frame only. The sample has about 680,000 clones, roughly nine tenths seen once. The specimen was peripheral blood, collected in a trial of Ad26.COV2.S vaccine versus placebo. The receptors shown here come from a person aged 18 to 59 who received the Ad26.COV2.S COVID-19 vaccine or a placebo. Both conserved end residues are part of each CDR3. Each record gives: V gene, CDR3 protein.

v_gene: TRBV6-5; CDR3aa: CASSRTGGFHNEQFF
v_gene: TRBV7-2; CDR3aa: CASSPRAGNTEAFF
v_gene: TRBV9; CDR3aa: CASSETGTSGSYEQYF
v_gene: TRBV19; CDR3aa: CASLRQGGYGYTF
v_gene: TRBV10-3; CDR3aa: CAITDRSNTEAFF
v_gene: TRBV2; CDR3aa: CASSEALRGLLFF
v_gene: TRBV3-1/TRBV3-2; CDR3aa: CASSRGHSYEQYF
v_gene: TRBV19; CDR3aa: CASSARDRGEETQYF
v_gene: TRBV6-5; CDR3aa: CASRRSHSYEQYF
v_gene: TRBV7-6; CDR3aa: CASSPAASGNTGELFF
v_gene: TRBV19; CDR3aa: CASSISGDTEAFF
v_gene: TRBV19; CDR3aa: CASSIRQGREKLFF
v_gene: TRBV10-3; CDR3aa: CAISESGGATYNEQFF
v_gene: TRBV11-2; CDR3aa: CASSLRHEQFF
v_gene: TRBV11-2; CDR3aa: CATRSGVSQETQYF
v_gene: TRBV30; CDR3aa: CAWGPGTASEKLFF
v_gene: TRBV10-3; CDR3aa: CAISDYRKDLGQFF
v_gene: TRBV5-1; CDR3aa: CASSLESRFTGELFF
v_gene: TRBV7-2; CDR3aa: CASSSQDGSSYNSPLHF
v_gene: TRBV5-5; CDR3aa: CASSLAGNYGYTF
v_gene: TRBV10-2; CDR3aa: CASRGQGAGELFF
v_gene: TRBV5-1; CDR3aa: CASSPEGPLAFF
v_gene: TRBV19; CDR3aa: CASRGRDRVNQPQHF
v_gene: TRBV6-1; CDR3aa: CASSDRARYEQYF
v_gene: TRBV10-3; CDR3aa: CAIRDSGRSGELFF
v_gene: TRBV5-4; CDR3aa: CASSLGLTHNEQFF
v_gene: TRBV5-4; CDR3aa: CASSSGQDNSPLHF
v_gene: TRBV6-5; CDR3aa: CASSYSRQERKKYF
v_gene: TRBV7-6; CDR3aa: CASSPLSSGGVTSTDTQYF
v_gene: TRBV13; CDR3aa: CASRGLSSTDTQYF
v_gene: TRBV19; CDR3aa: CASSIGGGGTEAFF
v_gene: TRBV5-8; CDR3aa: CASSLDSPLHF
v_gene: TRBV18; CDR3aa: CASSRGLAGVGTGELFF
v_gene: TRBV20-1; CDR3aa: CSASDKVSQPQHF
v_gene: TRBV7-2; CDR3aa: CASSARTVPETQYF
v_gene: TRBV5-4; CDR3aa: CASSWGGQGTLHF
v_gene: TRBV29-1; CDR3aa: CSVGGASSSYEQYF
v_gene: TRBV7-3; CDR3aa: CASSLYGSGNTIYF
v_gene: TRBV24-1; CDR3aa: CATSDFRVGTGELFF
v_gene: TRBV9; CDR3aa: CASSVGGREGETQYF
v_gene: TRBV6-6; CDR3aa: CASSYDGNSPLHF
v_gene: TRBV7-8; CDR3aa: CASSLAPSEGEAFF
v_gene: TRBV4-1; CDR3aa: CASSQDGITGRVNSPLHF
v_gene: TRBV3-1/TRBV3-2; CDR3aa: CASSQTRLGEAFF
v_gene: TRBV5-1; CDR3aa: CASARQGDPNSPLHF
v_gene: TRBV6-5; CDR3aa: CASSRDSSYNSPLHF
v_gene: TRBV11-2; CDR3aa: CASSLERDPTDTQYF
v_gene: TRBV11-3; CDR3aa: CASSLGGGRGTDTQYF
v_gene: TRBV4-2; CDR3aa: CASSQGSDYGYTF
v_gene: TRBV4-3; CDR3aa: CASSQEHLGTDTQYF
v_gene: TRBV2; CDR3aa: CASSVGLGTDTQYF